The 15 T cell receptor beta chains presented below share a single source sample, sequenced in a study of cytomegalovirus exposure and HLA in healthy donors. The PCR used 60 Vbeta and 13 Jbeta primers. The data were produced by immunoSEQ multiplex PCR, yet TCRdb's version contains in-frame clones alone and is incomplete. The table records some 240,000 clones, around 80% of them present only once. Sequenced material: PBMCs. These receptor sequences come from a male donor in good health and CMV-seronegative.

This chain uses TRBV2 with TRBJ2-3, with 12 bases identical to TRBD2. Germline V gives CDR1 SNHLY, CDR2 FYNNEI. Losses at the gene ends were 6 bases for V and 4 bases for J; bases not matched to a gene: 14. This CDR3 comprises 18 residues. CDR3 coding DNA: TGTGCCAGCAGGCAACTAGCGGGAGGTCCCGAGGGCCCAGATACGCAGTATTTT. This encodes CASRQLAGGPEGPDTQYF.

CDR3 nucleotides: TGTGCCAGCAGCTCTCAAGAGACCCAGTACTTC. Protein sequence: CASSSQETQYF. The chain carries TRBV11-2 and TRBJ2-5; D remains unclear. V was pared by 4 bases and J by 2 bases, with 2 bases between. Germline V gene lookup returns CDR1 SGHAT and CDR2 FQNNGV. CDR3 length: 11 residues.

The V call is TRBV7-2, the J call TRBJ1-4; TRBD1 aligns across 8 bases. Germline CDR1 reads SGHTA; CDR2 reads FQGNSA. The trim removed 4 bases at V and 5 bases at J, leaving 6 bases unmatched. The CDR3 has 15 residues. For the CDR3, the DNA is TGTGCCAGCAGCTACGGACAGGGACGGAATGAAAAACTGTTTTTT. Residues: CASSYGQGRNEKLFF.

The gene calls are TRBV5-4 and TRBJ2-1, with D unresolved. The CDR3 has 13 residues. V shed 3 bases and J shed 9 bases, with 13 bases lying between them. The germline CDR1 and CDR2 sequences are SGHNT and YYREEE (reference sequence). CDR3 region: CASSSTPPGEQFF. The CDR3 DNA is TGTGCCAGCAGCTCGACTCCCCCGGGTGAGCAGTTCTTC.

The rearrangement links TRBV19 to TRBJ2-7, with 11 bases fitting TRBD1. Germline assignment: CDR1 LNHDA and CDR2 SQIVND (reference sequence). There are 15 residues in the CDR3. Trimming cost V 1 base and J 3 bases; bases outside gene matches: 2. CDR3 nucleotides: TGTGCCAGTAGTATAGGGACAGGGGGCGTCTACGAGCAGTACTTC. Protein sequence: CASSIGTGGVYEQYF.

This clone was counted a few times. This chain links TRBV6-1 with TRBJ2-7; possibly TRBD1 for D (5 bases). The V and J ends lost 3 bases and 4 bases respectively, with 7 bases between them. Germline V gene lookup returns CDR1 MNHNS and CDR2 SASEGT. The CDR3 runs to 12 residues. The CDR3 spells CASSDQGYEQYF. The CDR3 DNA reads as TGTGCCAGCAGTGATCAGGGTTACGAGCAGTACTTC.

The rearrangement joins TRBV14 to TRBJ2-4; 13 bases are a match to TRBD2. CDR1 is SGHDN, CDR2 FVKESK, per germline. The CDR3 covers 19 residues. V was clipped by 2 bases and J by 0 bases; unmatched bases: 7. CDR3 in DNA: TGTGCCAGCAGCCAAATACTAGCGGGAGGGCGTTTAGCCAAAAACATTCAGTACTTC. Its translation: CASSQILAGGRLAKNIQYF.

CDR3 sequence: CASSLGGMNTEAFF. As DNA, the CDR3 is TGTGCCAGCAGTTTGGGGGGGATGAACACTGAAGCTTTCTTT. The chain combines TRBV27 with TRBJ1-1; TRBD1 is a possible D gene (5 bases). The V and J ends lost 3 bases and 0 bases respectively, with 8 bases between them. Per the germline V gene, CDR1 is MNHEY and CDR2 is SMNVEV (reference sequence). CDR3 size: 14 residues.

V is TRBV5-1 and J is TRBJ2-3, with 7 bases fitting TRBD2. Germline CDR1 reads SGHRS; CDR2 reads YFSETQ. The CDR3 is made up of 16 amino acids. The trim removed 0 bases at V and 2 bases at J, leaving 6 bases unmatched. CDR3 in DNA: TGCGCCAGCAGCTTGGCACTAGCGCACGCCACAGATACGCAGTATTTT. Protein product: CASSLALAHATDTQYF.

V and J are TRBV7-6 and TRBJ2-7, with TRBD1 matching over 8 bases. The length of the CDR3 is 14 residues. Germline CDR1 SGHVS, CDR2 FNYEAQ. Germline trimming cut 5 bases from V and 2 bases from J; bases unmatched to any gene: 5. The CDR3 reads CASSPGTGTYEQYF. In nucleotides, the CDR3 is TGTGCCAGCAGCCCCGGGACAGGAACCTACGAGCAGTACTTC.

The V call is TRBV25-1, the J call TRBJ2-5; 7 bases line up with TRBD1. CDR1 and CDR2 from the germline V gene are MGHDK and SYGVNS. The J segment lost 2 bases and the V segment lost 3 bases, leaving 6 bases of the junction unmatched. This CDR3 has 15 amino acids. CDR3 loop: CASSERTGVQETQYF. In nucleotides, the CDR3 is TGTGCCAGCAGTGAGAGGACAGGTGTACAAGAGACCCAGTACTTC.

This sequence joins TRBV2 and TRBJ2-1; D is unclear. CDR1 is SNHLY and CDR2 is FYNNEI in the germline V gene. The V and J ends lost 3 bases and 10 bases respectively, with 16 bases between them. The CDR3 runs to 14 residues. The CDR3 sequence is CASSEVPRPLEQFF. The CDR3 region has the DNA TGTGCCAGCAGTGAGGTTCCCAGACCACTAGAGCAGTTCTTC.

DNA of the CDR3: TGTGCCAGCAGCCCAACCACCGGGCTAGCGGTCGGGGAGACCCAGTACTTC. It is translated as CASSPTTGLAVGETQYF. V usage is TRBV11-3 and J usage is TRBJ2-5, with TRBD2 identical over 7 bases. CDR3 length equals 17 residues. Germline V gene data show CDR1 as SGHNT and CDR2 as YENEEA. Trimming cost V 5 bases and J 5 bases; bases outside gene matches: 17.

This rearrangement joins TRBV7-8 to TRBJ1-1; possible D gene TRBD1, 5 bases. Trimming took off 2 bases at V and 4 bases at J, with 11 bases between the two ends. Looked up from germline, CDR1 is SGHVS and CDR2 is FQNEAQ. The CDR3 is 14 residues long. CDR3 sequence: CASSLTGGTTEAFF. In DNA form, the CDR3 reads TGTGCCAGCAGCTTAACTGGGGGGACCACTGAAGCTTTCTTT.

CDR3 in amino acids: CASSEASGVPYNEQFF. The CDR3 coding sequence is TGTGCCAGCAGTGAAGCCAGCGGGGTTCCCTACAATGAGCAGTTCTTC. The chain combines TRBV6-1 with TRBJ2-1; 7 nucleotides match TRBD2. V was pared by 0 bases and J by 2 bases, with 4 bases of the junction left unmatched. The CDR3 runs 16 residues. CDR1 and CDR2 from the germline V gene are MNHNS and SASEGT.